This TCR beta chain is drawn from a study of blood T cell repertoires in COVID-19 (dated by TCRdb to 2020 to 2022). For context, the study as a whole: Samples from collaborators originated in the United States, Italy and Spain and spanned both the acute and convalescent phases of COVID-19. Subjects who had been exposed to COVID-19, were actively infected with it, or had recovered from it provided the deeply sampled blood TCRbeta repertoires that made up the dataset. The prospective study material was composed of cDNA or gDNA derived from T cells, B-cell-depleted T cells, or PBMCs. Nearly every sample came with metadata listing a de-identified subject ID, COVID-19 status, age in years and sex. The repertoires were released in a freely available public database intended as a resource for research on the immune response to SARS-CoV-2. The samples were drawn from the first 160 participants of the ongoing ImmuneRACE study and from some 1,300 subjects provided by 6 global collaborators. HLA class I and class II types, where available, came from metadata supplied by the sample provider rather than from assay-based typing. On the study overall, not on this receptor specifically: How much clinical and demographic metadata was included differed by source and by participant, and the metadata was provided uncurated.

Collaborating institutions collected whole blood in K2EDTA tubes following their own protocols. For TCRbeta analysis, collaborators shipped samples as frozen whole blood, isolated PBMCs, or DNA extracted from either of those sample types. TCRbeta CDR3 regions were amplified from genomic DNA using the immunoSEQ Assay, a bias-controlled multiplex PCR. The authors processed their data as follows. Within the assay, amplification of reference gene primers was used to estimate how many nucleated cells each sample contained. To quantify the absolute abundance of each unique TCRbeta CDR3 rearrangement, sequence reads were collapsed and filtered. For each sample, productive Simpson clonality was calculated as the square root of Simpson's diversity index across productive rearrangements. TCRdb re-hosts the immuneACCESS table, in-frame sequences only. Its copies lack some clones; in the studies checked, an unresolved V gene accounts for under half of them, and the cause for the rest is not known. That table supplies the V and J calls and clone size; D and trimming were determined from the DNA. The sample includes about 52,000 clones, with 85% to 90% observed a single time. The ten largest make up about 15% of the sample.

As for this clone: Its antigen remains unidentified. No base quality values were provided; no much bigger clone lies one nucleotide off.

CDR1 and CDR2 are drawn from the germline V gene (reference sequence): MNHEY, SMNVEV. A distance of 12 bases separates the germline ends of V and J, which lose 3 bases and 3 bases respectively. The CDR3 spans 15 residues, from the cysteine through the phenylalanine. The kept DNA is CDR3 alone, 45 bases in frame from the first base. The origin of this receptor is a man in his 70s with acute or convalescent COVID-19. Material: peripheral blood. The chain was built from TRBV27 and TRBJ2-1; D gene: possibly TRBD1, on 6 matching bases. The CDR3 is CASSFRTEVYNEQFF. The nucleotide sequence is TGTGCCAGCAGTTTCCGGACAGAAGTCTACAATGAGCAGTTCTTC.